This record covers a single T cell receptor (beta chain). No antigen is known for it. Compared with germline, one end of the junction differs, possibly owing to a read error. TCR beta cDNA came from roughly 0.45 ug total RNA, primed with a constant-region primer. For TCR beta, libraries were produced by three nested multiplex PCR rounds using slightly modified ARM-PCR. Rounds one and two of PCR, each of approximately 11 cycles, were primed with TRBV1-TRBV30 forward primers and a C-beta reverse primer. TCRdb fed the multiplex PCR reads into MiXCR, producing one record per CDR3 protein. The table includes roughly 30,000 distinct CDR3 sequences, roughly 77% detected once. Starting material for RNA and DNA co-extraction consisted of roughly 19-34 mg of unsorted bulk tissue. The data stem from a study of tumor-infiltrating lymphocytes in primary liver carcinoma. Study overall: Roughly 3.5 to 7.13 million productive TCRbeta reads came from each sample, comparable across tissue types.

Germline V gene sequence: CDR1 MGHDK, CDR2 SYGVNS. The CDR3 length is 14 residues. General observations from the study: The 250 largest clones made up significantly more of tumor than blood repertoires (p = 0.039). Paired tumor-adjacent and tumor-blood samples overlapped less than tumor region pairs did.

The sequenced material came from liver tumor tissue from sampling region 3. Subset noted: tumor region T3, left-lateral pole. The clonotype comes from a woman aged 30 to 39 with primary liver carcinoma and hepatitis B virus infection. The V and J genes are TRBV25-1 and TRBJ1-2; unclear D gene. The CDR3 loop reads CANSEAAINYGYTF. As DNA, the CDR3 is TGTGCCAACAGTGAAGCCGCCATAAACTATGGCTACACCTTC.